The 23 T cell receptor beta chains below come from one sample, sequenced in a study of T cell changes during pregnancy in multiple sclerosis. The assay was immunoSEQ multiplex PCR, and TCRdb's table has in-frame clones only and misses some. The sample lists around 32,000 clones, 90% to 95% occurring once. Material: CD8+ T cells from peripheral blood mononuclear cells, obtained in the second trimester of pregnancy. The origin of the receptors is a female donor in good health, enrolled as a control in a pregnancy study.

The chain combines TRBV30 with TRBJ2-7, with TRBD1 as a possible D gene (6 bases). Trimming removed 7 bases at V and 5 bases at J, with 12 bases between. Germline loops: CDR1 GTSNPN, CDR2 SVGIG (reference sequence). This CDR3 is 11 amino acids long. CDR3 in amino acids: CALLTGNEQYF. CDR3 bases: TGTGCCTTACTGACAGGAAACGAGCAGTACTTC. The complete variable domain, with remaining parts taken from reference TRBV30 and TRBJ2-7, reads SQTIHQWPATLVQPVGSPLSLECTVEGTSNPNLYWYRQAAGRGLQLLFYSVGIGQISSEVPQNLSASRPQDRQFILSSKKLLLSDSGFYLCALLTGNEQYFGPGTRLTVT.

This clone was seen more than once but under ten times. The V gene is TRBV2, the J gene TRBJ1-2; 9 bases line up with TRBD1. CDR1 and CDR2 (germline): SNHLY, FYNNEI. The CDR3 length is 15 residues. V lost 8 bases to trimming and J lost 5 bases; unmatched junction nucleotides: 12. In DNA, the CDR3 is TGTGCCAGCCTCCTGTCACAGGGGGCTATTTATGGCTACACCTTC. This codes for CASLLSQGAIYGYTF.

Remarks on this clone: A read error may produce the germline difference seen at one junction end. The chain joins TRBV5-4 to TRBJ2-1, with a weak D call TRBD1 (6 bases). CDR1 and CDR2 from the germline V gene are SGHNT and YYREEE (reference sequence). CDR3 length: 16 amino acids. The CDR3: CASLQGGGPNYDEQFF. CDR3 in DNA: TGTGCCAGTCTACAGGGCGGCGGGCCCAACTACGATGAGCAGTTCTTC.

This rearrangement joins TRBV11-2 to TRBJ1-1, with no clear D. V lost 5 bases to trimming and J lost 5 bases, with 12 bases between them. This CDR3 is 13 amino acids long. Germline values: CDR1 SGHAT, CDR2 FQNNGV. The CDR3 reads CASSHRGRTEAFF. The DNA of the CDR3 is TGTGCCAGCAGCCACAGAGGGCGGACTGAAGCTTTCTTT.

The V and J genes are TRBV9 and TRBJ2-1, with TRBD1 as a possible D gene (5 bases). The V end was cut by 0 bases, the J end by 6 bases, with 13 bases between. The CDR3 extends over 15 amino acids. The germline CDR1 and CDR2 sequences are SGDLS and YYNGEE. The CDR3 DNA reads TGTGCCAGCAGCGTAGATTTCCAGGGAAGCAATGAGCAGTTCTTC. It encodes CASSVDFQGSNEQFF.

The chain has TRBV13 and TRBJ2-3; 8 bases match TRBD2. V was pared by 5 bases and J by 0 bases, with 7 bases of the junction left unmatched. From germline, CDR1 is PRHDT and CDR2 FYEKMQ (reference sequence). The CDR3 is 16 amino acids. The DNA of the CDR3 is TGTGCCAGCAGCATTAGACTAGCGTCAAGCACAGATACGCAGTATTTT. As protein: CASSIRLASSTDTQYF.

This rearrangement joins TRBV5-6 to TRBJ1-2; 11 nucleotides line up with TRBD1. The germline V gene has CDR1 SGHDT and CDR2 YYEEEE. The V and J ends lost 1 base and 4 bases, in that order; junction bases with no gene match: 9. This CDR3 contains 17 residues. The CDR3 DNA follows: TGTGCCAGCAGCTTGTTTCTGGACAGGGGGCCTACCTATGGCTACACCTTC. This translates into CASSLFLDRGPTYGYTF.

The chain couples TRBV7-2 to TRBJ1-5; a possible D gene is TRBD1 (6 bases). This CDR3 is 15 amino acids long. Trimming removed 5 bases from V and 0 bases from J, with 11 bases in between. Germline CDR1 is SGHTA and CDR2 is FQGNSA. CDR3 DNA sequence: TGTGCCAGCAGCCTCACGGACAGTAGCAATCAGCCCCAGCATTTT. Translated: CASSLTDSSNQPQHF.

This chain links TRBV27 with TRBJ1-1; possible D gene TRBD1, 5 bases. Germline CDR1 reads MNHEY; CDR2 reads SMNVEV (reference sequence). Between the trimmed V and J ends, which lost 1 base and 1 base, there was a span of 7 bases. This CDR3 is 14 amino acids long. CDR3 loop: CASSLLGGNTEAFF. The CDR3, as DNA: TGTGCCAGCAGTTTATTGGGGGGGAACACTGAAGCTTTCTTT.

The CDR3 bases are TGCGCCAGCAGCCAACCCCTCGGGTTACCGAGTGAAGCTTTCTTT. Protein sequence: CASSQPLGLPSEAFF. The V gene is TRBV4-1, the J gene TRBJ1-1; D unclear. Per germline, CDR1 MGHRA and CDR2 YSYEKL. V lost 2 bases to trimming and J lost 7 bases, with 17 bases between them. This CDR3 has 15 amino acids.

This clone was detected only once. V gene TRBV7-9 combines with J gene TRBJ2-1, with D unclear. CDR3 length equals 12 residues. CDR1 SEHNR and CDR2 FQNEAQ come from the germline V gene (reference sequence). V was shortened by 1 base and J by 8 bases, with 6 bases between the two germline ends. CDR3 bases: TGTGCCAGCAGCTTAGGGCCCGATGAGCAGTTCTTC. Amino acids: CASSLGPDEQFF.

The rearrangement links TRBV4-1 to TRBJ2-1; 15 nucleotides match TRBD2. Germline lookup yields CDR1 MGHRA and CDR2 YSYEKL. The CDR3 covers 17 residues. V gave up 4 bases and J gave up 7 bases; unmatched junction bases: 8. The CDR3 region has the DNA TGCGCCAGCAGCCTTTCGGCAGGGACTAGCGGGGGGAATGAGCAGTTCTTC. As protein: CASSLSAGTSGGNEQFF.

Here the CDR3 reads CASSPTQGPPSGANVLTF. In nucleotides, the CDR3 is TGTGCCAGTAGTCCAACACAGGGGCCCCCCTCTGGGGCCAACGTCCTGACTTTC. The chain employs TRBV19 and TRBJ2-6; TRBD1 aligns across 7 bases. The CDR3 sequence is 18 residues long. The junction had 10 bases not matched to a gene; V was cut back by 5 bases and J by 0 bases. The germline gives CDR1 LNHDA, CDR2 SQIVND (reference sequence).

This rearrangement joins TRBV19 to TRBJ1-1; 8 nucleotides match TRBD1. The CDR3 consists of 14 residues. Germline CDR1 reads LNHDA; CDR2 reads SQIVND (reference sequence). Trimming removed 10 bases from V and 2 bases from J; junction bases left unmatched: 9. The CDR3 DNA is TGTGCCACCTCAGGGGGCGGCGGAAACACTGAAGCTTTCTTT. This codes for CATSGGGGNTEAFF.

V and J are TRBV7-2 and TRBJ1-1, with a weak D call TRBD1 (5 bases). The ends were cut back, 1 base at V and 1 base at J, with 10 bases in the middle. The CDR3 totals 15 residues. Germline V lookup: CDR1 SGHTA, CDR2 FQGNSA. The CDR3 loop is CASSLEGGENTEAFF. Here the CDR3 DNA reads TGTGCCAGCAGCTTAGAGGGAGGGGAGAACACTGAAGCTTTCTTT. The full variable domain, its missing parts supplied by reference TRBV7-2 and TRBJ1-1, is GAGVSQSPSNKVTEKGKDVELRCDPISGHTALYWYRQSLGQGLEFLIYFQGNSAPDKSGLPSDRFSAERTGGSVSTLTIQRTQQEDSAVYLCASSLEGGENTEAFFGQGTRLTVV.

The rearrangement joins TRBV11-2 to TRBJ1-6, with D perhaps matching TRBD1 (6 bases). The V gene's germline CDR1 is SGHAT and CDR2 FQNNGV. Trimming removed 1 base from V and 2 bases from J, with 9 bases in between. The CDR3 sequence is 16 residues long. The CDR3 loop reads CASSLVGATYNSPLHF. The CDR3, as DNA: TGTGCCAGCAGCTTAGTGGGGGCAACCTATAATTCACCCCTCCACTTT.

The chain carries TRBV11-3 and TRBJ1-1; maybe TRBD1 (6 bases). This CDR3 is 12 amino acids long. Trimming left V 0 bases short and J 9 bases short, with 8 bases between. Germline values: CDR1 SGHNT, CDR2 YENEEA. CDR3 loop: CASSLDQGQAFF. For the CDR3, the DNA is TGTGCCAGCAGCTTAGATCAGGGGCAAGCTTTCTTT.

This clone occurred once. The chain couples TRBV30 to TRBJ1-4, with 12 bases lining up with TRBD1. This CDR3 has 15 amino acids. J was trimmed by 8 bases and V by 2 bases; bases with no gene match: 6. Germline CDR1 and CDR2: GTSNPN and SVGIG (reference sequence). CDR3 bases: TGTGCCTGGAGTCCTGGGACAGGGGGCTGGGAAAAACTGTTTTTT. Protein sequence: CAWSPGTGGWEKLFF.

This sequence joins TRBV5-5 and TRBJ1-2; D is possibly TRBD1 (6 bases). Trimming shortened V by 2 bases and J by 0 bases, and 11 bases separated the two germline ends. Germline assignment: CDR1 SGHKS and CDR2 YYEKEE (reference sequence). CDR3 length equals 15 residues. The CDR3 DNA reads TGTGCCAGCAGCTTACTGCAGGGGTCTAACTATGGCTACACCTTC. Amino acids: CASSLLQGSNYGYTF.

The chain employs TRBV30 and TRBJ2-7; D possibly corresponds to TRBD1 (6 bases). The V gene lost 1 base and the J gene lost 4 bases, with 11 bases spanning the gap. Germline CDR1 is GTSNPN and CDR2 is SVGIG (reference sequence). This CDR3 is 13 amino acids long. The CDR3 sequence is CAWSGAGVYEQYF. CDR3 DNA sequence: TGTGCCTGGAGTGGGGCAGGGGTTTACGAGCAGTACTTC.

This chain connects TRBV7-9 to TRBJ2-7; D possibly corresponds to TRBD1 (6 bases). The CDR3 loop spans 14 amino acids. Germline CDR1 reads SEHNR; CDR2 reads FQNEAQ (reference sequence). Between the trimmed V and J ends, which lost 0 bases and 7 bases, there was a span of 13 bases. In DNA, the CDR3 is TGTGCCAGCAGCTTAGCAGCAGGGGCCATAGAGCAGTACTTC. Protein sequence: CASSLAAGAIEQYF.

This chain connects TRBV7-2 to TRBJ2-5; tentative D call: TRBD2 (5 bases). The CDR3 has 14 residues. With 3 bases removed from V and 1 base from J, the gap between germline ends came to 9 bases. Germline V lookup: CDR1 SGHTA, CDR2 FQGNSA. The CDR3 here is CASSFPGIQETQYF. In DNA form, the CDR3 reads TGTGCCAGCAGCTTTCCGGGGATCCAAGAGACCCAGTACTTC.

The chain links TRBV30 to TRBJ1-5; D is undetermined. The CDR3 totals 13 residues. CDR1 and CDR2 from the germline V gene are GTSNPN and SVGIG (reference sequence). Trimming removed 2 bases from V and 6 bases from J, with 11 bases in between. This CDR3 is CAWSHGEAQPQHF. The CDR3 coding sequence is TGTGCCTGGAGTCACGGGGAGGCTCAGCCCCAGCATTTT.